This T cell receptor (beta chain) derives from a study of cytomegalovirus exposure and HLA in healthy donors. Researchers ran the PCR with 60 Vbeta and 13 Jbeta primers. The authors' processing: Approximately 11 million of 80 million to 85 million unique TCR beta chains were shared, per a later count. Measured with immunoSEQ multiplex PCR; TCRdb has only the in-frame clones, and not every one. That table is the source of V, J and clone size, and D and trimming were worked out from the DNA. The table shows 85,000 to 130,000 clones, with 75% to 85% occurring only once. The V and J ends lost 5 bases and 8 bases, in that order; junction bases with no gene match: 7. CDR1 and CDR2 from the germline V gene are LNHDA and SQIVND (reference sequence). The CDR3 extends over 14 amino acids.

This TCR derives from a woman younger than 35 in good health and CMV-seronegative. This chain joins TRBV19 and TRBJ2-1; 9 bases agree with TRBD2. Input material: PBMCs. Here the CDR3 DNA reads TGTGCCAGTAGTGCTCGCAGGACTAGCGATGAGCAGTTCTTC. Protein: CASSARRTSDEQFF.